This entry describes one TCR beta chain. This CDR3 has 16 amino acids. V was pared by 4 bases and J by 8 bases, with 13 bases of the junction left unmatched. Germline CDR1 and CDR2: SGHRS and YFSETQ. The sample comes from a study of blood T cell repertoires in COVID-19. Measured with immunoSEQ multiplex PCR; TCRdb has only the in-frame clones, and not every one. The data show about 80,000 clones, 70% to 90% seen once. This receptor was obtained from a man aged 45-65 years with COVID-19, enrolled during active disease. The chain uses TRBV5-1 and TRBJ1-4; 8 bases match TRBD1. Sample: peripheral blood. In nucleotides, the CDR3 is TGCGCCAGCAGCGGAGGACCGGGACAGGAAACCGAAAAACTGTTTTTT. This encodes CASSGGPGQETEKLFF.